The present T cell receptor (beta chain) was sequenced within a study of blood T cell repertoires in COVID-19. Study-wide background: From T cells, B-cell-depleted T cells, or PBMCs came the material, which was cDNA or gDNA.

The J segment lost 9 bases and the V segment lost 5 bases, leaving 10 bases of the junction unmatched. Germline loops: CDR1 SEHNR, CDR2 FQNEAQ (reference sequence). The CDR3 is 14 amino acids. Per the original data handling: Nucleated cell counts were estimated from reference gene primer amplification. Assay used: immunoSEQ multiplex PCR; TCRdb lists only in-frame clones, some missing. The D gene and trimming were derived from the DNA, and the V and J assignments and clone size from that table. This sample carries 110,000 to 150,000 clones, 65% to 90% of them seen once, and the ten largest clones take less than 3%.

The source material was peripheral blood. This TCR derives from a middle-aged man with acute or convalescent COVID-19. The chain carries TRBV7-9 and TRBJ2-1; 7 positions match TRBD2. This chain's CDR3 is CASSLSAGVGEQFF. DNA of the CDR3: TGTGCCAGCAGCCTATCCGCGGGGGTCGGTGAGCAGTTCTTC.